This entry lists 32 T cell receptor beta chains sequenced from one sample in a study of brain T cells in children with intractable seizures. The repertoire was sequenced with immunoSEQ multiplex PCR; TCRdb's copy has only in-frame clones and lacks some. The profile shows hundreds of thousands of clones, roughly 92% of them singletons. As for time point: blood from clinic visit 5 months post-surgery; TSC patient then seizure free. The specimen was peripheral blood, collected roughly 5 months after surgery. All receptors derive from a boy younger than two with tuberous sclerosis and intractable seizures.

J is TRBJ1-2 and V is TRBV7-3; D unresolved. CDR1 and CDR2 from the germline V gene are SGHTA and FQGTGA. The CDR3 runs to 13 residues. Trimming removed 4 bases from V and 4 bases from J, with 10 bases in between. CDR3 in amino acids: CASSSGLGYGYTF. In nucleotides, the CDR3 is TGTGCCAGCAGCTCTGGACTGGGCTATGGCTACACCTTC.

The CDR3 region has the DNA TGTGCCAGCAGCCCTACTAGCGGTGGCCGCTACGAGCAGTACTTC. The encoded protein is CASSPTSGGRYEQYF. This chain uses TRBV7-9 with TRBJ2-7; TRBD2 matches 8 bases. Germline V gives CDR1 SEHNR, CDR2 FQNEAQ (reference sequence). The CDR3 is 15 amino acids. Trimming at V came to 5 bases and at J to 3 bases, leaving 9 bases not matched to a gene. Full variable domain (rest looked up from reference TRBV7-9 and TRBJ2-7): DTGVSQNPRHKITKRGQNVTFRCDPISEHNRLYWYRQTLGQGPEFLTYFQNEAQLEKSRLLSDRFSAERPKGSFSTLEIQRTEQGDSAMYLCASSPTSGGRYEQYFGPGTRLTVT.

V and J are TRBV4-1 and TRBJ1-5, with unresolved D. This CDR3 is built from 15 residues. The V end lost 4 bases, the J end lost 0 bases, and 10 bases lay between the germline ends. In germline, CDR1 is MGHRA, CDR2 YSYEKL. The DNA of the CDR3 is TGCGCCAGCAGCCGTACGAGTTATAGCAATCAGCCCCAGCATTTT. This gives the protein CASSRTSYSNQPQHF.

This rearrangement joins TRBV20-1 to TRBJ2-7, with D unresolved. The V gene lost 6 bases and the J gene lost 4 bases, with 10 bases spanning the gap. This CDR3 comprises 11 residues. The germline V gene has CDR1 DFQATT and CDR2 SNEGSKA (reference sequence). Here the CDR3 DNA reads TGCAGTGCCCGGCAGTCATACGAGCAGTACTTC. Its translation: CSARQSYEQYF.

The genes are TRBV12-1 and TRBJ1-2; the tabulated D call, TRBD1, remains unverified against the DNA. TRBV12-1 is termed a pseudogene. The CDR3 has 17 residues. CDR3 loop: CASSFRDRGFFGYGYTF. The CDR3 coding sequence is TGTGCCAGCAGCTTCCGGGACAGGGGTTTTTTTGGCTATGGCTACACCTTC.

This clone was recorded only once. The chain joins TRBV7-6 to TRBJ2-3, with TRBD2 matching over 13 bases. From germline, CDR1 is SGHVS and CDR2 FNYEAQ. V trimming: 5 bases; J trimming: 4 bases; junction bases outside the gene matches: 3. CDR3 length: 15 amino acids. CDR3 in amino acids: CASSRTSGGADTQYF. The CDR3 nucleotides read TGTGCCAGCAGCCGGACTAGCGGGGGCGCAGATACGCAGTATTTT.

This clone is a singleton in its sample. The V gene is TRBV18, the J gene TRBJ2-7; no clear D. V shed 3 bases and J shed 2 bases, with 11 bases lying between them. The CDR3 consists of 14 residues. Germline-derived CDR1 and CDR2 are KGHSH and LQKENI. CDR3 region: CASSPGPSPYEQYF. The CDR3 bases are TGTGCCAGCTCACCCGGGCCCTCCCCCTACGAGCAGTACTTC.

The chain combines TRBV6-5 with TRBJ2-1; TRBD2 matches at 8 bases. J lost 0 bases, V lost 6 bases, and 4 bases had no gene match. Germline CDR1 MNHEY, CDR2 SVGAGI. This CDR3 region has 15 residues. This CDR3 reads CASSQGTSSYNEQFF. CDR3 in DNA: TGTGCCAGCAGCCAGGGGACTAGCTCCTACAATGAGCAGTTCTTC.

The rearrangement links TRBV6-4 to TRBJ2-3; 7 bases line up with TRBD1. The CDR3 consists of 14 residues. Germline assignment: CDR1 MRHNA and CDR2 SNTAGT. V lost 3 bases, J lost 2 bases, and 2 bases stayed unmatched. The CDR3 sequence: CASSEGGATDTQYF. Here the CDR3 DNA reads TGTGCCAGCAGTGAAGGGGGCGCCACAGATACGCAGTATTTT.

V and J are TRBV5-5 and TRBJ1-2; no definite D call. The CDR3 loop spans 12 amino acids. The V end was cut by 1 base, the J end by 2 bases, with 3 bases between. Germline V gene data show CDR1 as SGHKS and CDR2 as YYEKEE (reference sequence). The CDR3 bases are TGTGCCAGCAGCTTGACAAACTATGGCTACACCTTC. It codes for CASSLTNYGYTF.

The genes are TRBV4-1 and TRBJ2-5; D may be TRBD1 (5 bases). V was trimmed by 0 bases and J by 5 bases, leaving 13 bases between them. Per germline, CDR1 MGHRA and CDR2 YSYEKL. The CDR3 extends over 15 amino acids. CDR3: CASSQEYTRAETQYF. The CDR3 bases are TGCGCCAGCAGCCAAGAATATACCAGGGCGGAGACCCAGTACTTC.

This clone was counted once. The rearrangement uses TRBV21-1 and TRBJ2-7; TRBD1, the table's D call, lacks a check against the DNA. TRBV21-1 is tagged as a pseudogene. This CDR3 has 16 residues. DNA of the CDR3: TGTGCCAGCAGCAAAAAAGGTACAGGCAAACACTACGAGCAGTACTTC. Its translation is CASSKKGTGKHYEQYF.

This rearrangement joins TRBV7-9 to TRBJ2-3; TRBD2 matches at 7 bases. The junction had 9 bases not matched to a gene; V was cut back by 5 bases and J by 1 base. Germline CDR1 reads SEHNR; CDR2 reads FQNEAQ (reference sequence). This CDR3 contains 16 residues. The CDR3 protein is CASSPGGAGRTDTQYF. The CDR3 DNA is TGTGCCAGCAGCCCCGGGGGAGCGGGACGCACAGATACGCAGTATTTT.

The chain has TRBV6-6 and TRBJ2-3, with 9 bases lining up with TRBD2. From germline, CDR1 is MNHNY and CDR2 SVGAGI (reference sequence). The CDR3 runs to 16 residues. J was trimmed by 2 bases and V by 6 bases; bases with no gene match: 9. CDR3 protein: CASRRLVAGATDTQYF. The CDR3 nucleotides read TGTGCCAGCAGACGACTAGTAGCGGGAGCCACAGATACGCAGTATTTT.

The chain links TRBV10-3 to TRBJ1-2, with 7 nucleotides matching TRBD1. Unmatched junction bases numbered 2, after V lost 2 bases and J lost 5 bases. Germline V gene lookup returns CDR1 ENHRY and CDR2 SYGVKD. The CDR3 has 13 residues. The CDR3 DNA is TGTGCCATCAGTGAGAAGACAGGGTATGGCTACACCTTC. As protein: CAISEKTGYGYTF.

The J gene is TRBJ2-7, the V gene TRBV15, with D perhaps TRBD1 (6 bases). CDR1 is LNHNV and CDR2 is YYDKDF in the germline V gene (reference sequence). The V end was cut by 6 bases, the J end by 4 bases, with 13 bases between. The CDR3 contains 13 residues. CDR3 sequence: CATRDSGVYEQYF. The CDR3 nucleotides read TGTGCCACCAGGGACAGTGGGGTTTACGAGCAGTACTTC. Filled out from reference TRBV15 and TRBJ2-7, the complete variable domain reads DAMVIQNPRYQVTQFGKPVTLSCSQTLNHNVMYWYQQKSSQAPKLLFHYYDKDFNNEADTPDNFQSRRPNTSFCFLDIRSPGLGDTAMYLCATRDSGVYEQYFGPGTRLTVT.

The rearrangement uses TRBV9 and TRBJ2-1; D is possibly TRBD2 (5 bases). The CDR3 has 18 amino acids. V was pared by 0 bases and J by 3 bases, with 19 bases between. From germline, CDR1 is SGDLS and CDR2 YYNGEE. CDR3 nucleotides: TGTGCCAGCAGCGTAGCTGCAGACTATCGTAGTCTCTACAATGAGCAGTTCTTC. It codes for CASSVAADYRSLYNEQFF.

The V gene is TRBV7-9, the J gene TRBJ1-1; no clear D. V dropped 6 bases and J dropped 1 base, with 15 bases sitting between them. The CDR3 loop spans 15 amino acids. Germline V gene sequence: CDR1 SEHNR, CDR2 FQNEAQ (reference sequence). CDR3 nucleotide sequence: TGTGCCAGCAGTTCTGCCCCCACAGCGAACACTGAAGCTTTCTTT. Its protein product is CASSSAPTANTEAFF.

This chain links TRBV9 with TRBJ1-1; D is perhaps TRBD1 (6 bases). Germline CDR1 is SGDLS and CDR2 is YYNGEE. Trimming removed 3 bases from V and 0 bases from J, with 15 bases in between. The CDR3 contains 16 residues. Written as DNA, the CDR3 is TGTGCCAGCAGCGCGCTGATGGACAGAATGAACACTGAAGCTTTCTTT. This gives the protein CASSALMDRMNTEAFF. The whole variable domain, filled in from reference TRBV9 and TRBJ1-1, reads DSGVTQTPKHLITATGQRVTLRCSPRSGDLSVYWYQQSLDQGLQFLIQYYNGEERAKGNILERFSAQQFPDLHSELNLSSLELGDSALYFCASSALMDRMNTEAFFGQGTRLTVV.

This chain links TRBV7-3 with TRBJ2-2; D might be TRBD2 (6 bases). The germline V gene has CDR1 SGHTA and CDR2 FQGTGA. CDR3 length equals 15 residues. The V and J ends lost 4 bases and 5 bases respectively, with 14 bases between them. CDR3 DNA: TGTGCCAGCAGCTACCTCGGGACTCAAACCGGGGAGCTGTTTTTT. It encodes CASSYLGTQTGELFF.

The rearrangement links TRBV7-2 to TRBJ2-5; tentatively, D is TRBD2 (6 bases). CDR1 and CDR2 (germline): SGHTA, FQGNSA. Trimming left V 2 bases short and J 4 bases short, with 14 bases between. This CDR3 comprises 15 residues. The DNA for the CDR3 is TGTGCCAGCAGCTTAACCCCCCCCGGGGGAGAGACCCAGTACTTC. Amino acid sequence: CASSLTPPGGETQYF. Looking up the rest from reference TRBV7-2 and TRBJ2-5 gives the full variable domain: GAGVSQSPSNKVTEKGKDVELRCDPISGHTALYWYRQSLGQGLEFLIYFQGNSAPDKSGLPSDRFSAERTGGSVSTLTIQRTQQEDSAVYLCASSLTPPGGETQYFGPGTRLLVL.

The J gene is TRBJ2-5, the V gene TRBV5-1; TRBD2 aligns across 7 bases. The CDR3 runs to 14 residues. V dropped 5 bases and J dropped 3; count of bases not matched to a gene: 7. Germline V gene lookup returns CDR1 SGHRS and CDR2 YFSETQ. For the CDR3, the DNA is TGCGCCAGCAGTCCCGGGGGGAGAAAAGAGACCCAGTACTTC. Translating it yields CASSPGGRKETQYF.

The chain employs TRBV6-2 or TRBV6-3 and TRBJ2-7; D may be TRBD1 (5 bases). Trimming took off 4 bases at V and 2 bases at J, with 15 bases between the two ends. Germline CDR1 and CDR2: MNHEY and SVGEGT. The CDR3 extends over 15 amino acids. The CDR3 DNA follows: TGTGCCAGCAGTTCTCCCGACAGATCGACCTACGAGCAGTACTTC. This sequence encodes CASSSPDRSTYEQYF.

The chain employs TRBV5-4 and TRBJ2-7, with D possibly TRBD1 on 6 matching bases. The germline V and J ends were trimmed by 4 bases and 4 bases, with 21 bases remaining between them. The germline V gene has CDR1 SGHNT and CDR2 YYREEE (reference sequence). The CDR3 sequence is 16 residues long. The CDR3 region has the DNA TGTGCCAGCAGCCCTACTTCTGGGGGCCAGGGGTACGAGCAGTACTTC. It is translated as CASSPTSGGQGYEQYF.

In its sample, this clone was seen a few times. The V and J genes are TRBV27 and TRBJ1-2; possibly TRBD1 for D (5 bases). Germline lookup yields CDR1 MNHEY and CDR2 SMNVEV (reference sequence). This CDR3 is 14 amino acids long. V was shortened by 6 bases and J by 4 bases, with 15 bases between the two germline ends. CDR3 sequence: CASSLLRDGYGYTF. The CDR3 coding sequence is TGTGCCAGCAGCTTGCTGCGGGACGGCTATGGCTACACCTTC.

In this sample, this clone turned up once. The same CDR3 can be traced to other DNA sequences in this sample. The genes are TRBV24-1 and TRBJ2-5; TRBD2 might be the D (6 bases). V was cut by 1 base and J by 5 bases, with 7 bases left in between. Germline assignment: CDR1 KGHDR and CDR2 SFDVKD. CDR3 length: 13 residues. The DNA of the CDR3 is TGTGCCACCAGTGATTTCCGGGGGGAGACCCAGTACTTC. Protein sequence: CATSDFRGETQYF.

The chain couples TRBV2 to TRBJ2-2; D is undetermined. Trimming removed 2 bases at V and 5 bases at J, with 12 bases between. The CDR3 covers 15 residues. Per the germline V gene, CDR1 is SNHLY and CDR2 is FYNNEI. In nucleotides, the CDR3 is TGTGCCAGCAGTGAAATTCAGCTGGGAACCGGGGAGCTGTTTTTT. Its translation: CASSEIQLGTGELFF. Full variable domain (rest looked up from reference TRBV2 and TRBJ2-2): EPEVTQTPSHQVTQMGQEVILRCVPISNHLYFYWYRQILGQKVEFLVSFYNNEISEKSEIFDDQFSVERPDGSNFTLKIRSTKLEDSAMYFCASSEIQLGTGELFFGEGSRLTVL.

This clone was detected only a few times. The same CDR3 arises from other DNA sequences in this sample as well. This rearrangement joins TRBV7-9 to TRBJ2-6, with D possibly TRBD1 on 5 matching bases. Trimming stripped 3 bases from V and 1 base from J, with 10 bases between. The CDR3 runs 16 residues. From germline, CDR1 is SEHNR and CDR2 FQNEAQ (reference sequence). The CDR3 is CASSLAQGSGANVLTF. CDR3 sequence (DNA): TGTGCCAGCAGCTTGGCGCAGGGTTCTGGGGCCAACGTCCTGACTTTC. Drawing the rest from reference TRBV7-9 and TRBJ2-6, the complete variable domain is DTGVSQNPRHKITKRGQNVTFRCDPISEHNRLYWYRQTLGQGPEFLTYFQNEAQLEKSRLLSDRFSAERPKGSFSTLEIQRTEQGDSAMYLCASSLAQGSGANVLTFGAGSRLTVL.

A single count supports this clone. The rearrangement uses TRBV5-5 and TRBJ2-1; 12 bases are shared with TRBD2. The CDR3 has 16 amino acids. Germline V gene data show CDR1 as SGHKS and CDR2 as YYEKEE (reference sequence). V was pared by 4 bases and J by 2 bases, with 4 bases of the junction left unmatched. This CDR3 is CASSRTSGVTYNEQFF. CDR3 sequence (DNA): TGTGCCAGCAGCAGGACTAGCGGGGTTACCTACAATGAGCAGTTCTTC.

V gene TRBV6-5 combines with J gene TRBJ1-2; TRBD1 matches at 8 bases. With V trimmed by 0 bases and J by 8 bases, 2 bases remained unmatched. The CDR3 consists of 13 residues. Germline V gene lookup returns CDR1 MNHEY and CDR2 SVGAGI. The CDR3, as DNA: TGTGCCAGCAGTTACTCGACAGGGGAAGGCTACACCTTC. As protein: CASSYSTGEGYTF.

This chain joins TRBV19 and TRBJ2-7, with D possibly called TRBD1 or TRBD2 (7 bases each). The CDR3 loop spans 18 amino acids. Germline V gene lookup returns CDR1 LNHDA and CDR2 SQIVND (reference sequence). Trimming took off 6 bases at V and 3 bases at J, with 27 bases between the two ends. DNA for the CDR3: TGTGCCAGTAGCAGGGGGGGAGGCGCGTCGACGGTAATCTACGAGCAGTACTTC. Translated: CASSRGGGASTVIYEQYF. The full variable domain, in which reference TRBV19 and TRBJ2-7 provide the parts outside the CDR3, is DGGITQSPKYLFRKEGQNVTLSCEQNLNHDAMYWYRQDPGQGLRLIYYSQIVNDFQKGDIAEGYSVSREKKESFPLTVTSAQKNPTAFYLCASSRGGGASTVIYEQYFGPGTRLTVT.

The chain combines TRBV11-3 with TRBJ1-1; D may be TRBD1 (6 bases). V lost 2 bases and J lost 1, with 11 bases in between. The CDR3 spans 15 residues. Germline CDR1 is SGHNT and CDR2 is YENEEA. CDR3: CASSLFRGANTEAFF. The CDR3 coding sequence is TGTGCCAGCAGCTTATTTCGGGGGGCGAACACTGAAGCTTTCTTT.